One sample yielded the 29 T cell receptor beta chains listed below, sequenced in a study of long-term antiretroviral therapy in people with HIV. Running of the v3.0 immunoSEQ assay took place at survey level. Generated by immunoSEQ multiplex PCR, the TCRdb table keeps only in-frame clones and is missing some. Counted here are tens of thousands of clones, more than 80% occurring once; the ten biggest clones make up 4.3%. This material consisted of unsorted PBMCs, taken approximately 5.7 years after starting antiretroviral therapy. The source is a man aged 25 to 40 with HIV.

The CDR3, as DNA: TGTGCCAGCAGCTTCCTAGCAGGGACAGGAGTAAGCAATGAGCAGTTCTTC. Translation gives CASSFLAGTGVSNEQFF. The chain links TRBV13 to TRBJ2-1, with 8 nucleotides matching TRBD1. Losses at the gene ends were 3 bases for V and 6 bases for J; bases not matched to a gene: 13. CDR3 length: 17 amino acids. Germline lookup yields CDR1 PRHDT and CDR2 FYEKMQ (reference sequence).

V and J are TRBV18 and TRBJ2-5, with 7 nucleotides matching TRBD2. The CDR3 covers 13 residues. Trimming took 0 bases from V and 5 from J; bases not matched to a gene: 0. In germline, CDR1 is KGHSH, CDR2 LQKENI. The CDR3 DNA sequence: TGTGCCAGCTCACCACCAGCGGGGGAGACCCAGTACTTC. Translation: CASSPPAGETQYF.

V usage is TRBV19 and J usage is TRBJ2-2, with a possible D match to TRBD2 (5 bases). The V gene's germline CDR1 is LNHDA and CDR2 SQIVND (reference sequence). Deletions cut 3 bases from V and 9 bases from J, with 11 bases between. CDR3 length equals 13 residues. DNA of the CDR3: TGTGCCAGTAGTATGGGCCTAGCCCGGGAGCTGTTTTTT. It translates to CASSMGLARELFF.

V and J are TRBV28 and TRBJ2-3, with 8 bases fitting TRBD1. Germline trimming cut 6 bases from V and 7 bases from J; bases unmatched to any gene: 9. Germline assignment: CDR1 MDHEN and CDR2 SYDVKM. The CDR3 spans 14 residues. In nucleotides, the CDR3 is TGTGCCAGCAGACCAGGGGGCCCCCGCAATACGCAGTATTTT. This encodes CASRPGGPRNTQYF.

V and J are TRBV11-2 and TRBJ2-1; 8 nucleotides match TRBD2. V was clipped by 7 bases and J by 4 bases; unmatched bases: 9. The CDR3 has 15 residues. The germline CDR1 and CDR2 sequences are SGHAT and FQNNGV. DNA of the CDR3: TGTGCCAGCAACAACGGGGGGGCAAGGTACAATGAGCAGTTCTTC. Protein sequence: CASNNGGARYNEQFF.

V is TRBV27 and J is TRBJ1-5; TRBD1 matches 8 bases. The junction had 1 base not matched to a gene; V was cut back by 4 bases and J by 2 bases. Germline CDR1 is MNHEY and CDR2 is SMNVEV (reference sequence). The CDR3 is made up of 14 amino acids. The CDR3 nucleotides are TGTGCCAGCAGTTCAGGGGGCGGCAATCAGCCCCAGCATTTT. Its protein product is CASSSGGGNQPQHF.

The V call is TRBV28, the J call TRBJ2-1, with D possibly being TRBD1 or TRBD2 (5 bases each). The CDR3 runs to 14 residues. The ends were cut back, 3 bases at V and 10 bases at J, with 16 bases in the middle. CDR1 is MDHEN, CDR2 SYDVKM, per germline. The CDR3 sequence is CASSLGTDFWEQFF. Written as DNA, the CDR3 is TGTGCCAGCAGTTTGGGGACGGACTTCTGGGAGCAGTTCTTC.

CDR3 region: CASSEASTTGVIGNQPQHF. CDR3 coding DNA: TGTGCCAGCAGTGAAGCAAGCACGACAGGGGTCATAGGCAATCAGCCCCAGCATTTT. The J gene is TRBJ1-5, the V gene TRBV6-1; 8 bases agree with TRBD1. This CDR3 spans 19 amino acids. Germline values: CDR1 MNHNS, CDR2 SASEGT. The V segment lost 0 bases and the J segment 2 bases; nucleotides outside the gene matches: 12.

The chain recombines TRBV7-8 with TRBJ1-4, with unresolved D. The germline gives CDR1 SGHVS, CDR2 FQNEAQ. V gave up 3 bases and J gave up 6 bases, with 11 bases separating them. The CDR3 is 14 residues long. The CDR3 loop is CASSFPGRDEKLFF. The CDR3 DNA reads as TGTGCCAGCAGCTTCCCGGGGAGGGATGAAAAACTGTTTTTT.

This clone is classed as large. The chain employs TRBV29-1 and TRBJ2-7; TRBD1 is a possible D gene (6 bases). The germline V and J ends were trimmed by 6 bases and 2 bases, with 17 bases remaining between them. This CDR3 comprises 14 residues. Germline V lookup: CDR1 SQVTM, CDR2 ANQGSEA. The CDR3 is CSVVRTENAYEQYF. The DNA for the CDR3 is TGCAGCGTGGTGAGGACAGAGAATGCCTACGAGCAGTACTTC.

This rearrangement joins TRBV7-2 to TRBJ2-7; no clear D. CDR3 size: 12 residues. Trimming took 3 bases from V and 5 from J, leaving 8 bases between them. CDR1 and CDR2 from the germline V gene are SGHTA and FQGNSA. The CDR3: CASSFSTNEQYF. The CDR3, as DNA: TGTGCCAGCAGCTTTAGTACCAACGAGCAGTACTTC.

The chain recombines TRBV6-5 with TRBJ2-2, with D perhaps matching TRBD1 (5 bases). V gave up 6 bases and J gave up 5 bases, with 10 bases separating them. The CDR3 sequence is 13 residues long. The germline V gene has CDR1 MNHEY and CDR2 SVGAGI. As DNA, the CDR3 is TGTGCCAGCAGGGGGCCCAAAACCGGGGAGCTGTTTTTT. This sequence encodes CASRGPKTGELFF.

This clone was observed a few times. The rearrangement uses TRBV7-3 and TRBJ2-7; the D is unclear. CDR3 size: 15 residues. Between the trimmed V and J ends, which lost 5 bases and 1 base, there was a span of 15 bases. Germline V CDR1 and CDR2: SGHTA, FQGTGA. This CDR3 reads CASSQTQGPSYEQYF. The DNA of the CDR3 is TGTGCCAGCAGCCAAACGCAAGGGCCATCCTACGAGCAGTACTTC.

The genes are TRBV30 and TRBJ2-7; maybe TRBD2 (6 bases). CDR1 is GTSNPN and CDR2 is SVGIG in the germline V gene (reference sequence). Between the trimmed V and J ends, which lost 4 bases and 0 bases, there was a span of 7 bases. The CDR3 extends over 12 amino acids. CDR3 sequence: CAWKGLSYEQYF. CDR3 bases: TGTGCCTGGAAGGGACTCTCCTACGAGCAGTACTTC.

The chain uses TRBV14 and TRBJ2-1; 10 positions match TRBD2. V was pared by 1 base and J by 7 bases, with 13 bases of the junction left unmatched. Germline V CDR1 and CDR2: SGHDN, FVKESK. This CDR3 is 18 amino acids long. The DNA of the CDR3 is TGTGCCAGCAGCCAAGTGTTACCTAGCGGGAGTAGAGTGAATGAGCAGTTCTTC. Amino acid sequence: CASSQVLPSGSRVNEQFF.

The V and J genes are TRBV5-4 and TRBJ2-2; 10 bases agree with TRBD2. V trimming: 4 bases; J trimming: 2 bases; junction bases outside the gene matches: 5. The CDR3 has 16 residues. Germline assignment: CDR1 SGHNT and CDR2 YYREEE (reference sequence). Here the CDR3 reads CASSGGLAVNTGELFF. The CDR3 DNA is TGTGCCAGCAGCGGTGGACTAGCGGTAAACACCGGGGAGCTGTTTTTT.

The genes are TRBV19 and TRBJ2-1, with 8 bases lining up with TRBD2. Per germline, CDR1 LNHDA and CDR2 SQIVND (reference sequence). The length of the CDR3 is 14 residues. The junction had 3 bases not matched to a gene; V was cut back by 8 bases and J by 0 bases. The CDR3 DNA follows: TGTGCCAGTCGGGGACTAGGCTCCTACAATGAGCAGTTCTTC. Protein product: CASRGLGSYNEQFF.

This sequence joins TRBV6-5 and TRBJ2-7, with a possible D match to TRBD2 (5 bases). From germline, CDR1 is MNHEY and CDR2 SVGAGI. The CDR3 consists of 16 residues. Trimming took off 0 bases at V and 5 bases at J, with 17 bases between the two ends. The CDR3 DNA reads as TGTGCCAGCAGTTACTCCGGGGATACTGGGGTCCACGAGCAGTACTTC. Translating it yields CASSYSGDTGVHEQYF.

V is TRBV11-1 and J is TRBJ2-5; the D call may be TRBD1 or TRBD2 (5 bases each). V lost 1 base and J lost 2, with 23 bases in between. The CDR3 covers 19 residues. Germline V gene sequence: CDR1 SGHAT, CDR2 FQDESV (reference sequence). CDR3 residues: CASSLGRWKGTRPQETQYF. In DNA, the CDR3 is TGTGCCAGCAGCTTAGGGAGATGGAAGGGGACCCGGCCTCAAGAGACCCAGTACTTC.

V is TRBV28 and J is TRBJ1-1; a weak D match, TRBD1 (5 bases). There are 15 residues in the CDR3. Germline V gene data show CDR1 as MDHEN and CDR2 as SYDVKM. The germline V and J ends were trimmed by 6 bases and 3 bases, with 17 bases remaining between them. CDR3 bases: TGTGCCAGCAGAGTGGGGGGAGTTGGAGACACTGAAGCTTTCTTT. Protein sequence: CASRVGGVGDTEAFF.

The chain joins TRBV7-3 to TRBJ2-1; no clear D. In germline, CDR1 is SGHTA, CDR2 FQGTGA. Trimming removed 5 bases from V and 8 bases from J, with 13 bases in between. The CDR3 runs to 13 residues. The CDR3 sequence is CASSRWAPDEQFF. CDR3 bases: TGTGCCAGCAGCCGCTGGGCGCCCGATGAGCAGTTCTTC.

This clone was seen a handful of times. The chain combines TRBV14 with TRBJ1-2, with unresolved D. This CDR3 comprises 18 residues. V was shortened by 1 base and J by 2 bases, with 20 bases between the two germline ends. Germline CDR1 is SGHDN and CDR2 is FVKESK. CDR3 sequence: CASSQGTEARTANYGYTF. The CDR3 DNA is TGTGCCAGCAGCCAAGGCACAGAAGCGAGGACGGCGAACTATGGCTACACCTTC. Variable domain in full (rest from reference TRBV14 and TRBJ1-2): EAGVTQFPSHSVIEKGQTVTLRCDPISGHDNLYWYRRVMGKEIKFLLHFVKESKQDESGMPNNRFLAERTGGTYSTLKVQPAELEDSGVYFCASSQGTEARTANYGYTFGSGTRLTVV.

This chain connects TRBV7-3 to TRBJ2-3, with 10 nucleotides matching TRBD1. V was pared by 3 bases and J by 6 bases, with 3 bases of the junction left unmatched. The CDR3 length is 14 residues. Germline assignment: CDR1 SGHTA and CDR2 FQGTGA. The CDR3 DNA is TGTGCCAGCAGCTTGACAGGGGGCGGGGATACGCAGTATTTT. It translates to CASSLTGGGDTQYF.

The genes are TRBV10-3 and TRBJ1-2; D remains ambiguous. The CDR3 has 14 residues. V dropped 0 bases and J dropped 3 bases, with 8 bases sitting between them. Germline V gene sequence: CDR1 ENHRY, CDR2 SYGVKD. The CDR3, as DNA: TGTGCCATCAGTGAGTCGGGAGGATACTATGGCTACACCTTC. It specifies CAISESGGYYGYTF.

CDR3 region: CASSQGGATNEKLFF. The CDR3 DNA sequence: TGTGCCAGCAGCCAGGGAGGGGCGACGAATGAAAAACTGTTTTTT. This rearrangement joins TRBV5-4 to TRBJ1-4; a possible D gene is TRBD1 (5 bases). The CDR3 runs to 15 residues. V shed 4 bases and J shed 5 bases, with 15 bases lying between them. Germline assignment: CDR1 SGHNT and CDR2 YYREEE (reference sequence). The entire variable domain, with the rest obtained from reference TRBV5-4 and TRBJ1-4, is as follows: ETGVTQSPTHLIKTRGQQVTLRCSSQSGHNTVSWYQQALGQGPQFIFQYYREEENGRGNFPPRFSGLQFPNYSSELNVNALELDDSALYLCASSQGGATNEKLFFGSGTQLSVL.

The chain carries TRBV15 and TRBJ2-1; 7 bases fit TRBD1. The CDR3 is 15 amino acids. Per the germline V gene, CDR1 is LNHNV and CDR2 is YYDKDF (reference sequence). J was trimmed by 7 bases and V by 3 bases; bases with no gene match: 9. This chain's CDR3 is CATSRITGVGNEQFF. The CDR3 DNA reads TGTGCCACCAGCAGGATAACAGGGGTCGGGAATGAGCAGTTCTTC.

The chain combines TRBV30 with TRBJ1-5; D possibly corresponds to TRBD1 (5 bases). The germline gives CDR1 GTSNPN, CDR2 SVGIG (reference sequence). The CDR3 spans 13 residues. V lost 8 bases, J lost 2 bases, and 13 bases lay in between. The CDR3: CAGIGTGNQPQHF. The CDR3 region has the DNA TGTGCCGGGATTGGGACGGGCAATCAGCCCCAGCATTTT. Variable domain in full (rest from reference TRBV30 and TRBJ1-5): SQTIHQWPATLVQPVGSPLSLECTVEGTSNPNLYWYRQAAGRGLQLLFYSVGIGQISSEVPQNLSASRPQDRQFILSSKKLLLSDSGFYLCAGIGTGNQPQHFGDGTRLSIL.

The rearrangement joins TRBV6-6 to TRBJ2-5; perhaps TRBD1 as D (8 bases). This CDR3 spans 16 amino acids. Germline V gene lookup returns CDR1 MNHNY and CDR2 SVGAGI (reference sequence). Trimming left V 6 bases short and J 5 bases short, with 22 bases between. The CDR3 sequence: CASSFSDREGFETQYF. The CDR3 coding sequence is TGTGCCAGCAGCTTTTCGGACAGGGAGGGTTTTGAGACCCAGTACTTC.

The chain has TRBV7-2 and TRBJ2-3; tentatively, D is TRBD2 (5 bases). Germline CDR1 SGHTA, CDR2 FQGNSA. The CDR3 runs to 13 residues. Trimming shortened V by 2 bases and J by 5 bases, and 8 bases separated the two germline ends. The CDR3 coding sequence is TGTGCCAGCAGCTTAAGCGAGGGAGATACGCAGTATTTT. Protein product: CASSLSEGDTQYF. Based on the CDR3 plus reference TRBV7-2 and TRBJ2-3, the full variable domain is GAGVSQSPSNKVTEKGKDVELRCDPISGHTALYWYRQSLGQGLEFLIYFQGNSAPDKSGLPSDRFSAERTGGSVSTLTIQRTQQEDSAVYLCASSLSEGDTQYFGPGTRLTVL.